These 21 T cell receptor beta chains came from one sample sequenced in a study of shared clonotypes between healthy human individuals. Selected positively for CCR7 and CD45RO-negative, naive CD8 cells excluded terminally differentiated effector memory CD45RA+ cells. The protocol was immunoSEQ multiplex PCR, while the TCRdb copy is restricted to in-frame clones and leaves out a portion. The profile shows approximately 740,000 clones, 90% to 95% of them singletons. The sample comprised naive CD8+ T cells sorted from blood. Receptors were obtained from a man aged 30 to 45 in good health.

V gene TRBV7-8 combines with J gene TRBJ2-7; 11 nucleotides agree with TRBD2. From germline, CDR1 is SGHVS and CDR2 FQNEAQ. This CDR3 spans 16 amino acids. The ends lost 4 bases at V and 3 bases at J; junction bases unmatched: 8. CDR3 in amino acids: CASSWGLADPLYEQYF. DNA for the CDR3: TGTGCCAGCAGCTGGGGACTAGCGGATCCCCTCTACGAGCAGTACTTC.

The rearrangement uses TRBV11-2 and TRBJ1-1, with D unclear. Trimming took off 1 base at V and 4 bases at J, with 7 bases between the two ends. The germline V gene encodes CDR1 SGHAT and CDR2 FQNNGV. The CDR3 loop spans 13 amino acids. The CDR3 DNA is TGTGCCAGCAGCTTAGGGGCGGGCACTGAAGCTTTCTTT. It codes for CASSLGAGTEAFF.

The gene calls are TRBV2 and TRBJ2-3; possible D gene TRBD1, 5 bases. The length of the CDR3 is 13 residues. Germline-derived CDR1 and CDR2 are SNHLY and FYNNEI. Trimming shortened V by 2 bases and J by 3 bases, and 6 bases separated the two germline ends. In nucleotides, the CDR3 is TGTGCCAGCAGTGAACAGGGTACAGATACGCAGTATTTT. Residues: CASSEQGTDTQYF.

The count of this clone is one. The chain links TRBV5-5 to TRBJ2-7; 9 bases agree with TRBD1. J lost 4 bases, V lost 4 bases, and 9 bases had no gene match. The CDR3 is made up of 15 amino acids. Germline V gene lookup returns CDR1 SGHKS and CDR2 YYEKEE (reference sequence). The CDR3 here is CASSPGTGFEYEQYF. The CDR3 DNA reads TGTGCCAGCAGCCCGGGGACAGGGTTTGAATACGAGCAGTACTTC.

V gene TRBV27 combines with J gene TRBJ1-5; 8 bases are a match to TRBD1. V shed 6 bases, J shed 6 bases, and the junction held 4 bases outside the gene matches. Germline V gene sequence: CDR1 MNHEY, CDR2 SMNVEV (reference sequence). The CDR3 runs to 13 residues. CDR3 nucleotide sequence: TGTGCCAGCAGCCGACAGGGGATTCAGCCCCAGCATTTT. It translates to CASSRQGIQPQHF.

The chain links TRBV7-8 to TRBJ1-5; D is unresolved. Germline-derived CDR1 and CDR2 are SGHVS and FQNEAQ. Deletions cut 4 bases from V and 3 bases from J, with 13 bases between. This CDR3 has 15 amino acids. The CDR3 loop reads CASSSRPGYNQPQHF. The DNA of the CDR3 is TGTGCCAGCAGCTCCCGGCCCGGATACAATCAGCCCCAGCATTTT.

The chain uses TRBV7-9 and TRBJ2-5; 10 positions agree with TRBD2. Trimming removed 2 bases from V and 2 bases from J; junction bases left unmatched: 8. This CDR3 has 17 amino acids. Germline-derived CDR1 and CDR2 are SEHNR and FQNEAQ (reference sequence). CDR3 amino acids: CASSLLPGTSDQETQYF. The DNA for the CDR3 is TGTGCCAGCAGCTTACTCCCCGGGACTAGCGATCAAGAGACCCAGTACTTC.

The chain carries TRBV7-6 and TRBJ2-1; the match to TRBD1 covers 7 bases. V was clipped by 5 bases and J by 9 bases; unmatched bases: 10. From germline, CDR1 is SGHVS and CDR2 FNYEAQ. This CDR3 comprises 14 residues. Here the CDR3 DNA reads TGTGCCAGCAGCCCATTGACAGGGTCAACTGAGCAGTTCTTC. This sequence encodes CASSPLTGSTEQFF. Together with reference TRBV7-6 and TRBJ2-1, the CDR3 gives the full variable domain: GAGVSQSPRYKVTKRGQDVALRCDPISGHVSLYWYRQALGQGPEFLTYFNYEAQQDKSGLPNDRFSAERPEGSISTLTIQRTEQRDSAMYRCASSPLTGSTEQFFGPGTRLTVL.

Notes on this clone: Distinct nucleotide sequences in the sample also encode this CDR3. CDR3 amino acids: CASSSQGWQPQHF. CDR3 DNA: TGTGCCAGCAGTTCCCAGGGCTGGCAGCCCCAGCATTTT. The chain combines TRBV27 with TRBJ1-5; D may be TRBD1 (5 bases). The V end lost 4 bases, the J end lost 7 bases, and 11 bases lay between the germline ends. CDR3 size: 13 residues. Germline-derived CDR1 and CDR2 are MNHEY and SMNVEV (reference sequence).

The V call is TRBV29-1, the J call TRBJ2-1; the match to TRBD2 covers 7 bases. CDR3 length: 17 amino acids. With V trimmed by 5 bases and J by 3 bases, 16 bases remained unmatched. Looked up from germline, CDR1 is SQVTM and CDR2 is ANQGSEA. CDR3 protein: CSVRLADPPRDYNEQFF. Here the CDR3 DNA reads TGCAGCGTTAGGCTAGCGGATCCCCCGAGGGACTACAATGAGCAGTTCTTC.

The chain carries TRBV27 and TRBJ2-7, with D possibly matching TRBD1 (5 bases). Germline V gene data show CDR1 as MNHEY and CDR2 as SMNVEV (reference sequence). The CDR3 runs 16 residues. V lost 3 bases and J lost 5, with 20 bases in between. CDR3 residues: CASSFQPTVPYHEQYF. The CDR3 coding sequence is TGTGCCAGCAGTTTCCAACCGACAGTCCCTTACCACGAGCAGTACTTC.

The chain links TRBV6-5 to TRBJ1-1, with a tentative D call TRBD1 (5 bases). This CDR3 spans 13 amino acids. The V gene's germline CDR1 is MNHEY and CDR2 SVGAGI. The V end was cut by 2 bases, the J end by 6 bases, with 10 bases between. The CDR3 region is CASSYLGPAEAFF. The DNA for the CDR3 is TGTGCCAGCAGTTACCTGGGGCCGGCTGAAGCTTTCTTT.

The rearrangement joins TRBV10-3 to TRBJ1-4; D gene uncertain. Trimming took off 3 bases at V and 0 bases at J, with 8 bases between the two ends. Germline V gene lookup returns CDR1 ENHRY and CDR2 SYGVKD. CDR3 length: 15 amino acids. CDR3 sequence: CAISEEGATNEKLFF. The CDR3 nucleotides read TGTGCCATCAGTGAAGAGGGAGCAACTAATGAAAAACTGTTTTTT.

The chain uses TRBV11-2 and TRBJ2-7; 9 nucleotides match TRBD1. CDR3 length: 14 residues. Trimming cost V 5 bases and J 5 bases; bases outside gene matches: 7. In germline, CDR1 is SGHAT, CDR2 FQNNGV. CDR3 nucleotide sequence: TGTGCCAGCAGCCTTTGGACAGGGGACCACGAGCAGTACTTC. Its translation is CASSLWTGDHEQYF.

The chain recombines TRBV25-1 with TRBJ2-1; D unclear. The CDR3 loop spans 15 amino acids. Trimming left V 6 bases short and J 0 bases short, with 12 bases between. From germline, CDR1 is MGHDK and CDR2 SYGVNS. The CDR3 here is CASRRRVSSYNEQFF. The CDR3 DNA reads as TGTGCCAGCAGGAGACGGGTTAGCTCCTACAATGAGCAGTTCTTC.

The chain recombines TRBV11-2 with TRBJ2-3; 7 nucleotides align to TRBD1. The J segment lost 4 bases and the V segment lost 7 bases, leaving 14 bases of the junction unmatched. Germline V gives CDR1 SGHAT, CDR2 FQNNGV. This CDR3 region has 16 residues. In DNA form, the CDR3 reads TGTGCCAGCACCCAACGGGACAGAATCGGCCCAGATACGCAGTATTTT. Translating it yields CASTQRDRIGPDTQYF.

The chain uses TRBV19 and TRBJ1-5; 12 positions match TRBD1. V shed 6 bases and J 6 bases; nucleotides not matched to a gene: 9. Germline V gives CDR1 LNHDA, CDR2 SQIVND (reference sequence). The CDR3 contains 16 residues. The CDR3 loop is CASRDRDRGRFQPQHF. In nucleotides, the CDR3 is TGTGCCAGTAGAGACCGGGACAGGGGGCGTTTTCAGCCCCAGCATTTT.

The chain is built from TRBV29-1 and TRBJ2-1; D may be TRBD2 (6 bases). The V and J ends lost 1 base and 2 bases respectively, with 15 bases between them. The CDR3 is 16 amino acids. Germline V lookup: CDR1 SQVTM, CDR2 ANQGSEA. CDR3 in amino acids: CSVEGSGEWTYNEQFF. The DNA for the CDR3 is TGCAGCGTTGAAGGTTCGGGGGAGTGGACCTACAATGAGCAGTTCTTC.

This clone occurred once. DNA for the CDR3: TGTGCCAGCAGTGCCGACAGGACCTCTAGGTTTGAAAAACTGTTTTTT. Translating it yields CASSADRTSRFEKLFF. The genes are TRBV2 and TRBJ1-4; TRBD1 is a possible D gene (6 bases). With 4 bases removed from V and 7 bases from J, the gap between germline ends came to 19 bases. CDR3 length: 16 amino acids. CDR1 and CDR2 (germline): SNHLY, FYNNEI.

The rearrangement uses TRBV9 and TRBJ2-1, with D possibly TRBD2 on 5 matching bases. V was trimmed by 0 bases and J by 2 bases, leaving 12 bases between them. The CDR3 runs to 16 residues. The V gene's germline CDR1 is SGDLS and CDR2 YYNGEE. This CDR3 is CASSVASGSAYNEQFF. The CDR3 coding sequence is TGTGCCAGCAGCGTAGCTTCTGGGAGCGCCTACAATGAGCAGTTCTTC.

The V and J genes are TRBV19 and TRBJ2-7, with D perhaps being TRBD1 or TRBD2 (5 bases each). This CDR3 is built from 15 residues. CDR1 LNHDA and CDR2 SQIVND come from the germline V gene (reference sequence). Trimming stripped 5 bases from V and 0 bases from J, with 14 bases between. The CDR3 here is CASSLGTYHSYEQYF. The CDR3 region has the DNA TGTGCCAGTAGTTTGGGGACCTATCACTCCTACGAGCAGTACTTC.